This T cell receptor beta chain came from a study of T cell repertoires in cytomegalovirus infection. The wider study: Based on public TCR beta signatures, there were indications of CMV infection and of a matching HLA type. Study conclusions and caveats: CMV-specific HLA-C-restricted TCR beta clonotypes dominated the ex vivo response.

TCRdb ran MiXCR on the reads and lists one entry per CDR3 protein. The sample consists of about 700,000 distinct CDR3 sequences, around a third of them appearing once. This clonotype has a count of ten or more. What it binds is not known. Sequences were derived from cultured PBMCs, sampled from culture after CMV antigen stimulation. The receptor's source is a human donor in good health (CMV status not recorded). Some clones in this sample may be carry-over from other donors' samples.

CDR3 in amino acids: CASSLAVRGYGYTF. CDR3 nucleotide sequence: TGTGCCAGCAGCTTAGCGGTCAGGGGGTATGGCTACACCTTC. The rearrangement uses TRBV7-2 and TRBJ1-2; TRBD1 agrees at 7 bases. Per germline, CDR1 SGHTA and CDR2 FQGNSA. The V and J ends lost 0 bases and 5 bases, in that order; junction bases with no gene match: 3. CDR3 length: 14 residues.